Listed here is a single T cell receptor (beta chain). The sample comes from a study of sequential checkpoint blockade in melanoma. Study summary: First-line arms were nivolumab then ipilimumab, or the reverse, randomized 1:1. Both treatment sequences were followed by maintenance nivolumab.

Treatment reported: randomized to nivolumab then ipilimumab (arm A) or the reverse (arm B). None of the patients previously received DNA-damaging chemotherapy. From thawed PBMCs, live CD3+CD8+ cells negative for CD19 and CD56 were sorted. The table came from immunoSEQ multiplex PCR; TCRdb's copy has only in-frame clones and leaves some out. The sample consists of some 22,000 clones, approximately 81% of them appearing once. This TCR derives from a human donor with melanoma. Sequencing was performed on CD8+ T cells sorted from blood (inferred from file names), taken from a patient given nivolumab and ipilimumab in sequence.

The chain's CDR3 is CASSFGGADEQYF. The CDR3 region has the DNA TGTGCCAGCAGCTTCGGGGGGGCCGACGAGCAGTACTTC. The rearrangement uses TRBV11-2 and TRBJ2-7; 8 bases agree with TRBD2. This CDR3 is built from 13 residues. Germline CDR1 and CDR2: SGHAT and FQNNGV. The ends lost 3 bases at V and 5 bases at J; junction bases unmatched: 3.